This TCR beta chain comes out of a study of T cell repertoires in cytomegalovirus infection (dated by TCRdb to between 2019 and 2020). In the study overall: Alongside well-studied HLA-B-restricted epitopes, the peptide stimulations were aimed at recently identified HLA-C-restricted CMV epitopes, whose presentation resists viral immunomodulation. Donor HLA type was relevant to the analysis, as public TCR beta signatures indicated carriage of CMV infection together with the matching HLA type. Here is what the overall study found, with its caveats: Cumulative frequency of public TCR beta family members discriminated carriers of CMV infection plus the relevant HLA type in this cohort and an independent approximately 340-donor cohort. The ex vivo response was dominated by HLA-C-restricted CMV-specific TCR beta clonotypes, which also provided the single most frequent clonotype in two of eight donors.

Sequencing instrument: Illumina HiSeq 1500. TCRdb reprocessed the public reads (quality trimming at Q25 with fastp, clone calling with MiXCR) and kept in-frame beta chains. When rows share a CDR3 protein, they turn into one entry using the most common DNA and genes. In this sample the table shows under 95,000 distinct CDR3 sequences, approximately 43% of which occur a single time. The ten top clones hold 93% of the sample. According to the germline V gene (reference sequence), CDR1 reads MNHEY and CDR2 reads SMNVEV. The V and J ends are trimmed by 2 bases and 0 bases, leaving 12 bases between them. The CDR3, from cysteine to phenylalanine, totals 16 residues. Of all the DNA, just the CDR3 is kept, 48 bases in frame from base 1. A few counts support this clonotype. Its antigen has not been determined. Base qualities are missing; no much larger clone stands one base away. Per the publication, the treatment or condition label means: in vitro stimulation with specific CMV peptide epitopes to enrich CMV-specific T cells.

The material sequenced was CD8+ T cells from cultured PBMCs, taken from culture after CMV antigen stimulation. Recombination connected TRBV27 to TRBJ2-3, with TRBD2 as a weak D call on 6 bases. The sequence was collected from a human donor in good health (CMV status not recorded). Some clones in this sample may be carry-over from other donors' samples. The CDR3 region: CASSLMGGGSTDTQYF. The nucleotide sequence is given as TGTGCCAGCAGTTTAATGGGGGGTGGAAGCACAGATACGCAGTATTTT.